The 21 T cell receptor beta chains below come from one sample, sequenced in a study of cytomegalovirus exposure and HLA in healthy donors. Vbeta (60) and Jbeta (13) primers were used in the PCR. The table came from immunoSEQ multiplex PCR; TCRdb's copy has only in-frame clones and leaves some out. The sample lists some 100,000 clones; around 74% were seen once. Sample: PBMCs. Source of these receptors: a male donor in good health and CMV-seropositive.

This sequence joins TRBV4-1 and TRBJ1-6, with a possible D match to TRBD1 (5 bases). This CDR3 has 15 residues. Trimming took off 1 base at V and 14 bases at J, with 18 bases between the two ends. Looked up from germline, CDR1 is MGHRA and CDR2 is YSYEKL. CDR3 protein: CASSQAPVGVVALHF. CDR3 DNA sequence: TGCGCCAGCAGCCAAGCCCCGGTAGGGGTGGTCGCCCTCCACTTT.

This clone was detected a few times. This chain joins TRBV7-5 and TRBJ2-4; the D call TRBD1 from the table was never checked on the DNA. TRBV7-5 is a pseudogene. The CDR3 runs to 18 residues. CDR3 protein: CARSLGSGLAGTKNIQYF. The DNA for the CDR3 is TGTGCCAGAAGCTTAGGATCTGGGCTGGCCGGGACAAAAAACATTCAGTACTTC.

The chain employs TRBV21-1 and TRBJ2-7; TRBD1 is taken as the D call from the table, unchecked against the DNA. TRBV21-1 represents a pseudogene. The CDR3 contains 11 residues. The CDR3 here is CASKQFYEQYF. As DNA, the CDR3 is TGTGCCAGCAAACAGTTCTACGAGCAGTACTTC.

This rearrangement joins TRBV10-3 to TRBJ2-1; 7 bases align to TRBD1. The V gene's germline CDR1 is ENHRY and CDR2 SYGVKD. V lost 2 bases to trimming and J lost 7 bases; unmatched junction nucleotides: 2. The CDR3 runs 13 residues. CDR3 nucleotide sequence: TGTGCCATCAGTGAGAGGGGGCAGAATGAGCAGTTCTTC. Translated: CAISERGQNEQFF.

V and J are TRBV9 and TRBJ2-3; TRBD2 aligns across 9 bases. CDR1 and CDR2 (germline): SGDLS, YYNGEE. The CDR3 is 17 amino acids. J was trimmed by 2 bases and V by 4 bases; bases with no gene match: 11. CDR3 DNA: TGTGCCAGCAGCCCAGTCTACCTAGCGGGGAACACAGATACGCAGTATTTT. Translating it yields CASSPVYLAGNTDTQYF.

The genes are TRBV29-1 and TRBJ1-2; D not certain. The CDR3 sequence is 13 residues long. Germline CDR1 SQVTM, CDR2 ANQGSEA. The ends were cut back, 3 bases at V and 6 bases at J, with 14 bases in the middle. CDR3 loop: CSVDVRLRNGYTF. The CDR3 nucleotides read TGCAGCGTTGATGTTCGGTTGCGTAATGGCTACACCTTC.

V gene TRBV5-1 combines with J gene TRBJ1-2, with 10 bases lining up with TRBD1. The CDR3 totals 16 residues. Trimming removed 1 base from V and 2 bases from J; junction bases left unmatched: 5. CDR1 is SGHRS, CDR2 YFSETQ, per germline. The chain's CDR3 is CASSLRQGATNYGYTF. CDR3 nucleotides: TGCGCCAGCAGCTTGAGACAGGGGGCGACGAACTATGGCTACACCTTC.

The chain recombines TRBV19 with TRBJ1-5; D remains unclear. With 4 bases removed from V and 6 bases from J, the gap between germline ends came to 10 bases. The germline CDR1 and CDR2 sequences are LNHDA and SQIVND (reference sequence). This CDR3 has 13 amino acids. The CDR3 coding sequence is TGTGCCAGTAGTAGTTCCTCCGGTCAGCCCCAGCATTTT. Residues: CASSSSSGQPQHF.

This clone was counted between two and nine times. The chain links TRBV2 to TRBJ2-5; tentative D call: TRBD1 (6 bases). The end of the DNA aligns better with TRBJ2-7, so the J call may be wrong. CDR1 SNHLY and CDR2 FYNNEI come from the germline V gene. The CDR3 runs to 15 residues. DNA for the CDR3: TGTGCCAGCAGTAAAGGGACACTCCTAAACTACGAGCAGTACTTC. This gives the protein CASSKGTLLNYEQYF.

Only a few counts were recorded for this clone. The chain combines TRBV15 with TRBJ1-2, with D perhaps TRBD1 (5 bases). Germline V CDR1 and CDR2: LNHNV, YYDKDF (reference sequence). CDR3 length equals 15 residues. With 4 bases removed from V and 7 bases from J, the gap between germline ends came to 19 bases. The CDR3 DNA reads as TGTGCCACCAGCACCCTAAGCGGGGGTAGGAGTGGCTACACCTTC. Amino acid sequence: CATSTLSGGRSGYTF. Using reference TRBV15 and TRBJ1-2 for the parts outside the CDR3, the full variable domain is DAMVIQNPRYQVTQFGKPVTLSCSQTLNHNVMYWYQQKSSQAPKLLFHYYDKDFNNEADTPDNFQSRRPNTSFCFLDIRSPGLGDTAMYLCATSTLSGGRSGYTFGSGTRLTVV.

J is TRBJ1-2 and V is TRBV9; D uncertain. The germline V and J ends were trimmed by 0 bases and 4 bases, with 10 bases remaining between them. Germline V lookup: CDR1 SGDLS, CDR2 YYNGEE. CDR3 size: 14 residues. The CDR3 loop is CASSVGDTGYGYTF. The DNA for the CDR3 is TGTGCCAGCAGCGTAGGAGACACCGGCTATGGCTACACCTTC. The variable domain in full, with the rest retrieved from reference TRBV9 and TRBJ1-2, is DSGVTQTPKHLITATGQRVTLRCSPRSGDLSVYWYQQSLDQGLQFLIQYYNGEERAKGNILERFSAQQFPDLHSELNLSSLELGDSALYFCASSVGDTGYGYTFGSGTRLTVV.

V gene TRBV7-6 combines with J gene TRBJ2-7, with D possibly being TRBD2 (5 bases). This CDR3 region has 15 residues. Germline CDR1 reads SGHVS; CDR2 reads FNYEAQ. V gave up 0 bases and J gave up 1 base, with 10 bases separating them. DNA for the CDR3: TGTGCCAGCAGCTTAGCCGCGGGCCCGTCCTACGAGCAGTACTTC. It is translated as CASSLAAGPSYEQYF.

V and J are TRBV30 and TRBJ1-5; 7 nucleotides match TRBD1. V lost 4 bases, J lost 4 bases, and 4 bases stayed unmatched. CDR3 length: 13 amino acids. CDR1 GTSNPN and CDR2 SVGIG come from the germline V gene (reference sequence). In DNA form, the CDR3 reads TGTGCCTGGACCGACAGGGCAAATCAGCCCCAGCATTTT. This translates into CAWTDRANQPQHF. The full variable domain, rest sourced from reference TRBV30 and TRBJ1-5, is SQTIHQWPATLVQPVGSPLSLECTVEGTSNPNLYWYRQAAGRGLQLLFYSVGIGQISSEVPQNLSASRPQDRQFILSSKKLLLSDSGFYLCAWTDRANQPQHFGDGTRLSIL.

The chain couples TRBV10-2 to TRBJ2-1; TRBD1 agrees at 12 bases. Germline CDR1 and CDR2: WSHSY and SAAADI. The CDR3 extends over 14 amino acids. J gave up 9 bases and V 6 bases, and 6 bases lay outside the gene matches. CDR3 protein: CASRPGQGAGEQFF. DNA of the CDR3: TGCGCCAGCAGACCGGGACAGGGGGCGGGTGAGCAGTTCTTC.

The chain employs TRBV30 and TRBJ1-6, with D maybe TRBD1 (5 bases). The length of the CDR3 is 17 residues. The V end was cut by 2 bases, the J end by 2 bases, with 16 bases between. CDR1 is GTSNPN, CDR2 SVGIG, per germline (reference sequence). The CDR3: CAWSNSQGIPYNSPLHF. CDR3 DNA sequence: TGTGCCTGGAGTAACTCTCAGGGAATCCCCTATAATTCACCCCTCCACTTT.

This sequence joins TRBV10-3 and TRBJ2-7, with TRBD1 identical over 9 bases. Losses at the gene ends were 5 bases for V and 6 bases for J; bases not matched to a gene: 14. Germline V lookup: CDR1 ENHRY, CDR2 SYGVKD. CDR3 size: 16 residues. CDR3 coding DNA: TGTGCCATCAGTCGGGGAGCCGGGACAGGGAATGGCGAGCAGTACTTC. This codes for CAISRGAGTGNGEQYF.

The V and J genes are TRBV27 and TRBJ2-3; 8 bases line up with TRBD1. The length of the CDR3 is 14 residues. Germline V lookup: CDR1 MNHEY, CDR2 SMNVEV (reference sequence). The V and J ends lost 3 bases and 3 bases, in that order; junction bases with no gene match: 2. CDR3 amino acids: CASSFDRGTDTQYF. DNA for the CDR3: TGTGCCAGCAGTTTTGACAGGGGAACAGATACGCAGTATTTT.

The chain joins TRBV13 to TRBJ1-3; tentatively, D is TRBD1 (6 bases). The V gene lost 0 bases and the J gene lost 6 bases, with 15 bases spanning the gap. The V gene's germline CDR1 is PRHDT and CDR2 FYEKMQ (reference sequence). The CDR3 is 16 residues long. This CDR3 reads CASSLGGGRGINTIYF. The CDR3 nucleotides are TGTGCCAGCAGCTTAGGCGGAGGCAGGGGAATAAACACCATATATTTT.

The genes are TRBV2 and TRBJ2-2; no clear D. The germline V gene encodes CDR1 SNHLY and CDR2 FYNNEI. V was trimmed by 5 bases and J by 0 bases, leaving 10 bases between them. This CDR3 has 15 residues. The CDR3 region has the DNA TGTGCCAGCAGTCCTGACTTGGCGAACACCGGGGAGCTGTTTTTT. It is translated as CASSPDLANTGELFF.

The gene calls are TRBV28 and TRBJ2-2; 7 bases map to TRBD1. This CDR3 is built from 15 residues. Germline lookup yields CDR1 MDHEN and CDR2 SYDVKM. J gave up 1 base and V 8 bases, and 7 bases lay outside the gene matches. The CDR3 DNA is TGTGCCAGCGGATTGACAGGGCAGAACACCGGGGAGCTGTTTTTT. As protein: CASGLTGQNTGELFF. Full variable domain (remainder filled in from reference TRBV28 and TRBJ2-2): DVKVTQSSRYLVKRTGEKVFLECVQDMDHENMFWYRQDPGLGLRLIYFSYDVKMKEKGDIPEGYSVSREKKERFSLILESASTNQTSMYLCASGLTGQNTGELFFGEGSRLTVL.

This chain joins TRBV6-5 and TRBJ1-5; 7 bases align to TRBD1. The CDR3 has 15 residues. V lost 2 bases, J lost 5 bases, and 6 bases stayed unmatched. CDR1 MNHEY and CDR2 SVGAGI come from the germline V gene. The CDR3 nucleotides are TGTGCCAGCAGTTACCAGGGGGTAGTAGATCAGCCCCAGCATTTT. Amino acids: CASSYQGVVDQPQHF.